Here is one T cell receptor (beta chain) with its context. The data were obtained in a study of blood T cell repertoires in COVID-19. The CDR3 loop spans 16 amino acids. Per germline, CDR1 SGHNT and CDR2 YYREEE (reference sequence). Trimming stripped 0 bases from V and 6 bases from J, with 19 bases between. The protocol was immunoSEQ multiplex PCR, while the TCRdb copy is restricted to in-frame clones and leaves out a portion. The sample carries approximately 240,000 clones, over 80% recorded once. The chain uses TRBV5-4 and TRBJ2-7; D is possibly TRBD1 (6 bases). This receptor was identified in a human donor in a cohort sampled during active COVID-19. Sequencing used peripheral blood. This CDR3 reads CASSLGTQGKMGEQYF. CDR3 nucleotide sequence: TGTGCCAGCAGCTTGGGCACACAGGGAAAAATGGGCGAGCAGTACTTC.